Each of the 7 T cell receptor beta chains below was sequenced from the same sample in a study of blood T cell repertoires in COVID-19. Here immunoSEQ multiplex PCR was the method, and the copy in TCRdb shows in-frame clones only, minus some. In the table there are around 94,000 clones, just under 85% of which are singletons. Sequencing input: peripheral blood. Receptors were obtained from a man in his forties with active or convalescent COVID-19.

The chain couples TRBV18 to TRBJ1-1; D gene uncertain. CDR3 length: 14 amino acids. Germline-derived CDR1 and CDR2 are KGHSH and LQKENI. Trimming pared 2 bases from V and 3 bases from J, leaving 10 bases between. As DNA, the CDR3 is TGTGCCAGCTCACCAAATTTACGGGACACTGAAGCTTTCTTT. Its protein product is CASSPNLRDTEAFF.

The V and J genes are TRBV2 and TRBJ2-3, with D tentatively TRBD1 (6 bases). This CDR3 contains 14 residues. Germline V gives CDR1 SNHLY, CDR2 FYNNEI. V was trimmed by 6 bases and J by 2 bases, leaving 12 bases between them. The CDR3 is CASRTGYLTDTQYF. The CDR3 region has the DNA TGTGCCAGCAGGACAGGCTACCTCACAGATACGCAGTATTTT.

The chain links TRBV10-3 to TRBJ2-1, with 16 bases that match TRBD2. Germline V gives CDR1 ENHRY, CDR2 SYGVKD. After removal of 10 bases from V and 5 bases from J, the junction contained 11 bases not matched to a gene. The CDR3 loop spans 17 amino acids. CDR3 protein: CATYSGTSGGANNEQFF. CDR3 DNA: TGTGCCACATACTCCGGGACTAGCGGGGGGGCCAACAATGAGCAGTTCTTC.

The V gene is TRBV5-1, the J gene TRBJ2-2; maybe TRBD1 (6 bases). From germline, CDR1 is SGHRS and CDR2 YFSETQ. This CDR3 spans 14 amino acids. The ends were cut back, 4 bases at V and 5 bases at J, with 12 bases in the middle. As DNA, the CDR3 is TGCGCCAGCAGCGCCGGGACACCGACCGGGGAGCTGTTTTTT. Residues: CASSAGTPTGELFF.

The chain uses TRBV30 and TRBJ2-5, with TRBD2 matching over 8 bases. Germline loops: CDR1 GTSNPN, CDR2 SVGIG (reference sequence). This CDR3 is 16 amino acids long. Losses at the gene ends were 3 bases for V and 3 bases for J; bases not matched to a gene: 12. DNA for the CDR3: TGTGCCTGGAGGAGGCGAGCGGGGGAGACCGAAGAGACCCAGTACTTC. As protein: CAWRRRAGETEETQYF. Complete variable domain (other parts from reference TRBV30 and TRBJ2-5): SQTIHQWPATLVQPVGSPLSLECTVEGTSNPNLYWYRQAAGRGLQLLFYSVGIGQISSEVPQNLSASRPQDRQFILSSKKLLLSDSGFYLCAWRRRAGETEETQYFGPGTRLLVL.

The chain joins TRBV27 to TRBJ2-2; 7 nucleotides agree with TRBD1. The CDR3 is made up of 16 amino acids. Germline trimming cut 4 bases from V and 6 bases from J; bases unmatched to any gene: 11. Germline V gene lookup returns CDR1 MNHEY and CDR2 SMNVEV (reference sequence). CDR3 residues: CASSSTGVLMAGELFF. For the CDR3, the DNA is TGTGCCAGCAGTTCAACAGGGGTTCTCATGGCCGGGGAGCTGTTTTTT.

The chain uses TRBV10-3 and TRBJ2-3; D may be TRBD1 (6 bases). The germline CDR1 and CDR2 sequences are ENHRY and SYGVKD. The CDR3 runs 14 residues. Deletions cut 6 bases from V and 0 bases from J, with 10 bases between. The CDR3 loop reads CAIRETGSTDTQYF. In nucleotides, the CDR3 is TGTGCCATCAGGGAAACAGGGAGCACAGATACGCAGTATTTT.